The rows below give T cell receptor beta chains drawn from one sample of a study of blood T cell repertoires in COVID-19. The protocol was immunoSEQ multiplex PCR, while the TCRdb copy is restricted to in-frame clones and leaves out a portion. The sample gives around 300,000 clones, more than 80% of which show up once; over 3.5% is in the top ten. The sequenced sample consisted of peripheral blood. These receptors were taken from a woman aged 40 to 50 with acute or convalescent COVID-19. CDR3s include the opening cysteine and the closing phenylalanine or tryptophan. The D gene is left open where the match is weak. The listing skips clone size in some rows; elsewhere it reads once, few, many or a size class.

clone_size	v_call	d_call	j_call	cdr3_nt	cdr3_aa
-	TRBV18	TRBD1	TRBJ1-1	TGTGCCAGCGTCACCGACGGACAGGGTTTCACTGAAGCTTTCTTT	CASVTDGQGFTEAFF
-	TRBV7-8	TRBD1	TRBJ1-5	TGTGCCAGCAGCTCGGACAGGGAGAGCAATCAGCCCCAGCATTTT	CASSSDRESNQPQHF
-	TRBV9	TRBD1	TRBJ1-2	TGTGCCAGCAGCGGGGACAGCCTCTCCTATGGCTACACCTTC	CASSGDSLSYGYTF
-	TRBV7-9	TRBD1	TRBJ2-3	TGTGCCAGCAGCCGGGGACAGAGATTCACAGATACGCAGTATTTT	CASSRGQRFTDTQYF
-	TRBV3-1/TRBV3-2	TRBD2	TRBJ2-1	TGTGCCAGCAGCCAATTAAGTGTATGGGGAGGGAATGAGCAGTTCTTC	CASSQLSVWGGNEQFF
-	TRBV2	-	TRBJ2-1	TGTGCCAGCAGGGAACTTGATCCACAGGACAATGAGCAGTTCTTC	CASRELDPQDNEQFF
once	TRBV11-2	-	TRBJ1-1	TGTGCCAGCAGCTTAGATGTCGGGGTTCGCACTGAAGCTTTCTTT	CASSLDVGVRTEAFF
-	TRBV30	TRBD1	TRBJ1-4	TGTGCCTCGGCAGGGGACAGGGGGCTCGGTGAAAAACTGTTTTTT	CASAGDRGLGEKLFF
-	TRBV2	-	TRBJ1-3	TGTGCCAGCAGGTCGGACAGCTCTGGAAACACCATATATTTT	CASRSDSSGNTIYF
-	TRBV19	-	TRBJ1-2	TGTGCCAGTAGTCTACTAAACAGGGCTAACTATGGCTACACCTTC	CASSLLNRANYGYTF
-	TRBV5-1	TRBD1	TRBJ1-1	TGCGCCAGCAGCAAAGGACAGGGGGCTTTCTCTGAAGCTTTCTTT	CASSKGQGAFSEAFF
-	TRBV19	-	TRBJ1-6	TGTGCCAGTAGGGAGGGGATCGATAATTCACCCCTCCACTTT	CASREGIDNSPLHF
-	TRBV9	-	TRBJ1-2	TGTGCCAGCAGTAAAGGGGACTCCTATGGCTACACCTTC	CASSKGDSYGYTF
-	TRBV29-1	TRBD1	TRBJ2-3	TGCAGCTCAGAGGGGGCAAATACGCAGTATTTT	CSSEGANTQYF
-	TRBV6-6	TRBD2	TRBJ2-2	TGTGCCAGCAGTGGGGGGGTCACCGGGGAGCTGTTTTTT	CASSGGVTGELFF
-	TRBV2	-	TRBJ2-5	TGTGCCAGCAGTCAGGACGGGGGGCGCATTGAGACCCAGTACTTC	CASSQDGGRIETQYF
-	TRBV3-1/TRBV3-2	-	TRBJ1-2	TGTGCCAGCAGCCACGGCGGGGCAGTTGTGGACACCTTC	CASSHGGAVVDTF
-	TRBV7-2	TRBD1	TRBJ1-4	TGTGCCAGCAGCTTTCCGGACAGGGCGGAACTGTTTTTT	CASSFPDRAELFF
-	TRBV11-2	TRBD2	TRBJ2-3	TGTGCCAGCAGCTTAGGTCTAGCGGGGGTATTAGGGACAGATACGCAGTATTTT	CASSLGLAGVLGTDTQYF
-	TRBV7-2	TRBD1	TRBJ1-1	TGTGCCAGCAGCGTACAGGGGAGTATGAACACTGAAGCTTTCTTT	CASSVQGSMNTEAFF
-	TRBV11-2	TRBD1	TRBJ2-3	TGTGCCAGCAGCTTTAGTAGTGCGACAGGGTTTTCGGATACGCAGTATTTT	CASSFSSATGFSDTQYF
-	TRBV6-6	-	TRBJ1-5	TGTGCCAGCAGTTACGGACAGTCTGGGAATCAGCCCCAGCATTTT	CASSYGQSGNQPQHF
-	TRBV7-3	-	TRBJ2-1	TGTGCCAGCAGCTTTGGGACTCAAGTCAATGAGCAGTTCTTC	CASSFGTQVNEQFF
-	TRBV11-2	TRBD2	TRBJ2-2	TGTGCCAGCAGCGGTGCTCTAGCGGGGGGCCAGGACACCGGGGAGCTGTTTTTT	CASSGALAGGQDTGELFF
-	TRBV27	TRBD1	TRBJ1-5	TGTGCCAGCAGTTTCGGGACAGGTTCTAATCAGCCCCAGCATTTT	CASSFGTGSNQPQHF
-	TRBV30	-	TRBJ1-4	TGTGCCTGGGGCCGCGGGTGGAGAGGAGAAAAACTGTTTTTT	CAWGRGWRGEKLFF
-	TRBV6-2/TRBV6-3	-	TRBJ1-4	TGTGCCAGCAGTACCAACAACAAACTGTTTTTT	CASSTNNKLFF
-	TRBV5-1	TRBD1	TRBJ2-2	TGCGCCAGCAGAAGACCCAGACAGGGGGGAACCTTGAACACCGGGGAGCTGTTTTTT	CASRRPRQGGTLNTGELFF
-	TRBV10-2	TRBD1	TRBJ1-4	TGCGCCAGCAGGACGTCAGGGGGTGAAAAACTGTTTTTT	CASRTSGGEKLFF
-	TRBV7-8	-	TRBJ1-5	TGTGCCAGCAGCTTACCGGAGGGCAGCAATCAGCCCCAGCATTTT	CASSLPEGSNQPQHF
-	TRBV21-1	-	TRBJ1-1	TGTGCCAGCAGCAAAGTTAGCCAATGGGACAGGGGCGTAGGTTGGTCTAGGAACACTGAAGCTTTCTTT	CASSKVSQWDRGVGWSRNTEAFF
-	TRBV6-5	TRBD1	TRBJ1-6	TGTGCCAGCAGTCTCGGACAGGGAGGGTCACCCCTCCACTTT	CASSLGQGGSPLHF
-	TRBV3-1/TRBV3-2	-	TRBJ2-1	TGTGCCAGCAGTGTAAGTCCGCGGGCCTACAATGAGCAGTTCTTC	CASSVSPRAYNEQFF
-	TRBV12-5	TRBD1	TRBJ1-1	TGTGCTAGTGGTTTGGACAGGGGAGTGAACACTGAAGCTTTCTTT	CASGLDRGVNTEAFF
-	TRBV6-5	-	TRBJ1-2	TGTGCCAGCATCCCAGGCCCTCAAGCTAACTATGGCTACACCTTC	CASIPGPQANYGYTF
-	TRBV6-1	-	TRBJ1-6	TGTGCCAGCAGTGAAGCGACTTCAAAAACGGCCAATTCACCCCTCCACTTT	CASSEATSKTANSPLHF
-	TRBV4-1	-	TRBJ1-5	TGCGCCAGCAGCATAGCAGGGTCCGGTCATCAGCCCCAGCATTTT	CASSIAGSGHQPQHF
-	TRBV7-2	-	TRBJ2-5	TGTGCCAGCAGCTCCCAACTAGGAGCCCTGGAGACCCAGTACTTC	CASSSQLGALETQYF
-	TRBV9	-	TRBJ2-3	TGTGCCAGCAGCGTAGTCGGGGGAGGCACAGATACGCAGTATTTT	CASSVVGGGTDTQYF
-	TRBV25-1	TRBD1	TRBJ1-5	TGTGCCAGCAGTGAGTCGGGACAGGGGTGGCAGCCCCAGCATTTT	CASSESGQGWQPQHF
once	TRBV19	-	TRBJ1-5	TGTGCCAGTAGTATATACGCACGGGATCAGCCCCAGCATTTT	CASSIYARDQPQHF
few	TRBV5-1	TRBD2	TRBJ2-1	TGCGCCAGCTCCCCGAACACGGGGGGGAATGAGCAGTTCTTC	CASSPNTGGNEQFF
-	TRBV3-1/TRBV3-2	TRBD1	TRBJ1-2	TGTGCCAGCAGCCATGGACAGGGGGCGGAGTATGGCTACACCTTC	CASSHGQGAEYGYTF
few	TRBV7-2	TRBD1	TRBJ1-1	TGTGCCAGCAGCAGACAGGGGGCGGGCACTGAAGCTTTCTTT	CASSRQGAGTEAFF
-	TRBV6-5	-	TRBJ1-1	TGTGCCATCAAAACAGGGAGCGCCCTTGAAGCTTTCTTT	CAIKTGSALEAFF
-	TRBV7-3	TRBD1	TRBJ1-5	TGTGCCAGCAGCCCAGACAGGGATCAGCCCCAGCATTTT	CASSPDRDQPQHF
-	TRBV10-3	TRBD2	TRBJ2-2	TGTGCCATCAGTGAGAGACTAGCGGGGGACGGGGCCGGGGAGCTGTTTTTT	CAISERLAGDGAGELFF
-	TRBV6-5	-	TRBJ1-6	TGTGCCAGCAGTAGCCGAGAGGACGGGATACCCCTCCACTTT	CASSSREDGIPLHF
-	TRBV7-7	-	TRBJ1-1	TGTGCCAGCAGCTTAACAGGGAGCACTGAAGCTTTCTTT	CASSLTGSTEAFF
-	TRBV6-5	TRBD1	TRBJ1-2	TGTGCCAGCAATTCAGGGGGGCAGCTTGGCTACACCTTC	CASNSGGQLGYTF
few	TRBV24-1	TRBD1	TRBJ1-5	TGTGCCACCAGCGGAGACAGGGGCAATCAGCCCCAGCATTTT	CATSGDRGNQPQHF
-	TRBV5-1	TRBD1	TRBJ2-6	TGCGCCAGCAGTAGGGGGCCCTTAGTCTCTGGGGCCAACGTCCTGACTTTC	CASSRGPLVSGANVLTF
-	TRBV7-9	-	TRBJ1-3	TGTGCCAGCAGCTTAGGTTCAGTCAGAAGCTCTGGAAACACCATATATTTT	CASSLGSVRSSGNTIYF
-	TRBV28	-	TRBJ2-2	TGTGCCAGCCTTCCCGGGACTGTCGGGGAGCTGTTTTTT	CASLPGTVGELFF
-	TRBV25-1	-	TRBJ2-2	TGTGCCAGCAGTGACACCCAGGGTCGAACCGGGGAGCTGTTTTTT	CASSDTQGRTGELFF
-	TRBV5-1	-	TRBJ1-2	TGCGCCAGCAGCTTGGTCGGGGGAGAAGGGGGCTACACCTTC	CASSLVGGEGGYTF
-	TRBV5-1	TRBD1	TRBJ2-2	TGCGCCAGCAGCACAGGGACAGGGGTTAACACCGGGGGGCTGTTTTTT	CASSTGTGVNTGGLFF
-	TRBV10-1	-	TRBJ2-2	TGCGCCAGCAGTTTGGCCCCGAACACCGGGGAGCTGTTTTTT	CASSLAPNTGELFF
-	TRBV5-4	-	TRBJ2-1	TGTGCCAGCAGCCCAAGGGCACAGGCGGCCGATGAGCAGTTCTTC	CASSPRAQAADEQFF